This entry features one T cell receptor beta chain sequence. Its antigen remains unidentified. A multiplex PCR was run with 60 Vbeta primers and 13 Jbeta primers. The assay was immunoSEQ multiplex PCR, and TCRdb's table has in-frame clones only and misses some. This sample has about 130,000 clones, with roughly 80% found just once. Unmatched junction bases numbered 7, after V lost 3 bases and J lost 5 bases. CDR3 size: 16 residues. Germline V gene sequence: CDR1 SGDLS, CDR2 YYNGEE. This sample was included in a study of cytomegalovirus exposure and HLA in healthy donors. General study points: An analysis done earlier found most TCR beta V segments productive about 87% or about 30% of the time. HLA alleles showed associations with 15,000 to 20,000 TCR beta sequences in a later analysis, at a 0.05 false discovery rate. A later analysis found TCR association rates differed by HLA locus, highest for DRB1 and lowest for HLA-C.

The rearrangement links TRBV9 to TRBJ2-2; 10 nucleotides line up with TRBD2. This clonotype was sampled from a man aged 18-30 years in good health and CMV-seropositive. The sample consisted of PBMCs. DNA of the CDR3: TGTGCCAGCAGCGGGAGAGCGGGGGGGAGGACCGGGGAGCTGTTTTTT. Translation gives CASSGRAGGRTGELFF.